This entry lists 20 T cell receptor beta chains sequenced from one sample in a study of early T cells in non-severe SARS-CoV-2 infection. Via MiXCR, TCRdb re-called the 5' RACE reads, giving one row per CDR3 protein. The table lists around 84,000 distinct CDR3 sequences, 9% to 13% of them singletons. Material for sequencing was whole blood. The receptors were sampled from an adult who was a healthcare worker with PCR-confirmed SARS-CoV-2 infection or an uninfected control (not recorded which).

The J gene is TRBJ2-2, the V gene TRBV29-1; 9 positions agree with TRBD2. Germline V lookup: CDR1 SQVTM, CDR2 ANQGSEA. The CDR3 covers 14 residues. Trimming cost V 5 bases and J 5 bases; bases outside gene matches: 6. CDR3: CSVRLREGTGELFF. CDR3 nucleotide sequence: TGCAGCGTTCGCCTGCGGGAGGGAACCGGGGAGCTGTTTTTT.

This clonotype showed up many times. The J gene is TRBJ2-4, the V gene TRBV7-8; D is perhaps TRBD1 (6 bases). In germline, CDR1 is SGHVS, CDR2 FQNEAQ. The CDR3 length is 16 residues. V was clipped by 6 bases and J by 4 bases, with 19 bases between them. DNA of the CDR3: TGTGCCAGCAGAGTCGGGGAAGGACAGCGGAAAAACATTCAGTACTTC. It yields the protein CASRVGEGQRKNIQYF.

This clonotype was observed at least ten times. The CDR3 sequence is CASSSPSYEQYF. In DNA form, the CDR3 reads TGTGCCAGCTCATCCCCCTCCTACGAGCAGTACTTC. This chain uses TRBV18 with TRBJ2-7, with no clear D. CDR3 length: 12 amino acids. Per the germline V gene, CDR1 is KGHSH and CDR2 is LQKENI. The V and J ends lost 5 bases and 0 bases respectively, with 5 bases between them.

This clonotype occurred a few times. The chain links TRBV9 to TRBJ2-5, with TRBD2 identical over 13 bases. Germline V lookup: CDR1 SGDLS, CDR2 YYNGEE. The V gene end was trimmed by 4 bases and the J gene end by 7 bases; junction bases not matched to a gene: 10. This CDR3 contains 16 residues. The CDR3 DNA reads TGTGCCAGCAGCCCTAGCGGGACTAGCGGGGAAAGGACCCAGTACTTC. This encodes CASSPSGTSGERTQYF.

CDR3 DNA sequence: TGCGCCAGCAGCTCTAGCGGGGAAGCCTACGAGCAGTACTTC. The encoded protein is CASSSSGEAYEQYF. J is TRBJ2-7 and V is TRBV5-1, with 9 bases fitting TRBD2. V was clipped by 3 bases and J by 2 bases; unmatched bases: 3. The CDR3 consists of 14 residues. Germline lookup yields CDR1 SGHRS and CDR2 YFSETQ.

This clonotype came up a few times. This chain uses TRBV10-3 with TRBJ1-1, with 8 bases fitting TRBD1. Trimming took 7 bases from V and 1 from J; bases not matched to a gene: 2. The germline CDR1 and CDR2 sequences are ENHRY and SYGVKD. The CDR3 is made up of 13 amino acids. The CDR3 bases are TGTGCCATCACCGGGACAGGGAACACTGAAGCTTTCTTT. Amino acids: CAITGTGNTEAFF.

This clonotype was observed at least ten times. V is TRBV18 and J is TRBJ2-7, with TRBD1 matching over 7 bases. The CDR3 spans 15 residues. J lost 3 bases, V lost 1 base, and 6 bases had no gene match. Germline CDR1 reads KGHSH; CDR2 reads LQKENI. As DNA, the CDR3 is TGTGCCAGCTCACCACAGGGGGCCTCGAACTACGAGCAGTACTTC. This translates into CASSPQGASNYEQYF.

This clonotype was seen many times. The chain joins TRBV2 to TRBJ2-2; maybe TRBD1 (7 bases). V was shortened by 6 bases and J by 3 bases, with 14 bases between the two germline ends. The V gene's germline CDR1 is SNHLY and CDR2 FYNNEI. CDR3 length equals 15 residues. CDR3 loop: CASRPQGGYTGELFF. In DNA, the CDR3 is TGTGCCAGCAGGCCCCAGGGGGGATACACCGGGGAGCTGTTTTTT. Variable domain in full (rest from reference TRBV2 and TRBJ2-2): EPEVTQTPSHQVTQMGQEVILRCVPISNHLYFYWYRQILGQKVEFLVSFYNNEISEKSEIFDDQFSVERPDGSNFTLKIRSTKLEDSAMYFCASRPQGGYTGELFFGEGSRLTVL.

This clonotype was picked up a small number of times. The chain joins TRBV5-4 to TRBJ1-2; no firm D call. Trimming took off 0 bases at V and 0 bases at J, with 9 bases between the two ends. CDR3 length: 15 residues. The V gene's germline CDR1 is SGHNT and CDR2 YYREEE (reference sequence). The CDR3 loop reads CASSLALGTNYGYTF. In DNA, the CDR3 is TGTGCCAGCAGCTTGGCCCTCGGGACTAACTATGGCTACACCTTC.

The chain carries TRBV7-8 and TRBJ2-1; maybe TRBD1 (5 bases). CDR3 size: 16 residues. The germline CDR1 and CDR2 sequences are SGHVS and FQNEAQ. V gave up 1 base and J gave up 8 bases, with 18 bases separating them. The CDR3, as DNA: TGTGCCAGCAGCTTAGAGACAGCTCGGATCAATTATGAGCAGTTCTTC. As protein: CASSLETARINYEQFF.

A remark on this clonotype: A much larger clone differs from this one at a single base, so this may be a read error. The chain couples TRBV3-1 to TRBJ1-5, with D possibly matching TRBD1 (5 bases). Germline CDR1 is LGHDT and CDR2 is YNNKEL (reference sequence). This CDR3 is built from 16 residues. Written as DNA, the CDR3 is TGTGCCAGCAGCCAAGGAAGCAGGGCACCCAATCAGCACCAGCATTTT. As protein: CASSQGSRAPNQHQHF.

This clonotype came up many times. The chain joins TRBV3-1 to TRBJ2-3, with unresolved D. CDR1 and CDR2 from the germline V gene are LGHDT and YNNKEL (reference sequence). The CDR3 contains 12 residues. Between the trimmed V and J ends, which lost 1 base and 11 bases, there was a span of 10 bases. DNA for the CDR3: TGTGCCAGCAGCCAAGTCGAAAGGAGGCAGTATTTT. Its translation: CASSQVERRQYF.

The chain joins TRBV29-1 to TRBJ1-1; D is perhaps TRBD1 (6 bases). The germline V gene encodes CDR1 SQVTM and CDR2 ANQGSEA. This CDR3 spans 11 amino acids. For the CDR3, the DNA is TGCAGGGGGGGCGGGAACACTGAAGCTTTCTTT. Encoded protein: CRGGGNTEAFF.

The gene calls are TRBV7-9 and TRBJ2-2; no reliable D call. Trimming took off 7 bases at V and 6 bases at J, with 3 bases between the two ends. Germline assignment: CDR1 SEHNR and CDR2 FQNEAQ (reference sequence). CDR3 length: 10 residues. The CDR3 protein is CASNPGELFF. The CDR3 region has the DNA TGTGCCAGCAACCCCGGGGAGCTGTTTTTT.

This clonotype was found many times. This chain links TRBV28 with TRBJ1-2; D is possibly TRBD1 (5 bases). Per the germline V gene, CDR1 is MDHEN and CDR2 is SYDVKM. The CDR3 totals 13 residues. V was pared by 2 bases and J by 3 bases, with 7 bases between. The CDR3 spells CASSLEQDYGYTF. Here the CDR3 DNA reads TGTGCCAGCAGTTTAGAACAGGACTATGGCTACACCTTC.

As to this clonotype: One end of the junction does not line up with germline, which may come from a read error. The rearrangement uses TRBV5-4 and TRBJ1-1, with D possibly being TRBD1 (6 bases). This CDR3 spans 14 amino acids. Per germline, CDR1 SGHNT and CDR2 YYREEE (reference sequence). This CDR3 is CASRPGGGDTEASF. CDR3 sequence (DNA): TGTGCCAGCAGGCCCGGGGGGGGCGACACTGAAGCTTCCTTT.

This chain uses TRBV3-1 with TRBJ1-1; D uncertain. Germline V lookup: CDR1 LGHDT, CDR2 YNNKEL (reference sequence). The CDR3 has 15 residues. Between the trimmed V and J ends, which lost 2 bases and 4 bases, there was a span of 14 bases. The CDR3, as DNA: TGTGCCAGCAGCCAAAAATTGGGTCTGCCCACTGAAGCTTTCTTT. It translates to CASSQKLGLPTEAFF.

V is TRBV29-1 and J is TRBJ1-2; D is unclear. The CDR3 runs 13 residues. Germline lookup yields CDR1 SQVTM and CDR2 ANQGSEA. Trimming took 7 bases from V and 1 from J, leaving 13 bases between them. The CDR3 protein is CSGIDGGNYGYTF. CDR3 DNA: TGCAGCGGGATAGACGGCGGTAACTATGGCTACACCTTC.

The sample holds a few counts of this clonotype. The chain couples TRBV20-1 to TRBJ1-3; D ambiguous. V was cut by 0 bases and J by 2 bases, with 8 bases left in between. The germline V gene encodes CDR1 DFQATT and CDR2 SNEGSKA (reference sequence). CDR3 length: 14 residues. CDR3 DNA sequence: TGCAGTGCTAGAGATTGGCAGACTGGAAACACCATATATTTT. This sequence encodes CSARDWQTGNTIYF.

V usage is TRBV20-1 and J usage is TRBJ1-4; no clear D gene. The CDR3 has 15 amino acids. Trimming stripped 3 bases from V and 4 bases from J, with 15 bases between. Germline V gene data show CDR1 as DFQATT and CDR2 as SNEGSKA (reference sequence). Written as DNA, the CDR3 is TGCAGTGCTAGTGAGCCCGGGTCCGGTAATGAAAAACTGTTTTTT. This sequence encodes CSASEPGSGNEKLFF.